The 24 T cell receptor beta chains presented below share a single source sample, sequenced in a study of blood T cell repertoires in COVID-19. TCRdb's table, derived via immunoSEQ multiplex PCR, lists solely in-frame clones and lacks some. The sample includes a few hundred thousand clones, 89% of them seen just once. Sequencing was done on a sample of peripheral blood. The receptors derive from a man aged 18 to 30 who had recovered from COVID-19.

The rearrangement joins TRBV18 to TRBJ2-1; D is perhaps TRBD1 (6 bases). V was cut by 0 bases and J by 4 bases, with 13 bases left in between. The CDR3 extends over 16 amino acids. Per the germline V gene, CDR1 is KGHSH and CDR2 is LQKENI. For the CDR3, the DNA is TGTGCCAGCTCACCACCGTCGGCAGGGGAATACAATGAGCAGTTCTTC. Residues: CASSPPSAGEYNEQFF.

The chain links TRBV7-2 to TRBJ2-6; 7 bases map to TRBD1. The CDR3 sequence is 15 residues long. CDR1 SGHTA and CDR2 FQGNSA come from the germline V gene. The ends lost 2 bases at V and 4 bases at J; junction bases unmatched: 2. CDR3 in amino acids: CASSLQGVGANVLTF. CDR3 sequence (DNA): TGTGCCAGCAGCTTACAGGGGGTCGGGGCCAACGTCCTGACTTTC.

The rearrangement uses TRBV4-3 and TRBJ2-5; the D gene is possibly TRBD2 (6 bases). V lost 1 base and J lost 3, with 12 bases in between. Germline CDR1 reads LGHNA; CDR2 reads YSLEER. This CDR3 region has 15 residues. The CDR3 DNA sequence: TGCGCCAGCAGCCAAGGGGGAGGATTTAAAGAGACCCAGTACTTC. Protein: CASSQGGGFKETQYF.

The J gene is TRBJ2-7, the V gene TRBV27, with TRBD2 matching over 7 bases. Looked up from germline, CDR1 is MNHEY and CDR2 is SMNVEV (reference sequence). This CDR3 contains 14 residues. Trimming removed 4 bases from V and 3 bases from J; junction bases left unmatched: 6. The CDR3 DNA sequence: TGTGCCAGCAGTTGGGACTACAGACTCTACGAGCAGTACTTC. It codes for CASSWDYRLYEQYF.

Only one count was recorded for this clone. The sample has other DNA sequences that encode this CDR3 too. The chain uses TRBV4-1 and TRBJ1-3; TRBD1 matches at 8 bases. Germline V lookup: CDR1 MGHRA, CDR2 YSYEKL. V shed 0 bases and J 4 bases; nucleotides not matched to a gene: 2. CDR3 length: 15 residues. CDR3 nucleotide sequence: TGCGCCAGCAGCCAAGACAGGGGGCCGGGAAACACCATATATTTT. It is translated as CASSQDRGPGNTIYF.

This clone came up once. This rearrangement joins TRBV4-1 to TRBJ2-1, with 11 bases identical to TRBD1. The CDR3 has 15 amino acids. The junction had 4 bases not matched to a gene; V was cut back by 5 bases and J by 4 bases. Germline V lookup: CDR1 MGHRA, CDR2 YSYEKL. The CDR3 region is CASSWDRGEYNEQFF. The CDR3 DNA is TGCGCCAGCAGCTGGGACAGGGGGGAATACAATGAGCAGTTCTTC.

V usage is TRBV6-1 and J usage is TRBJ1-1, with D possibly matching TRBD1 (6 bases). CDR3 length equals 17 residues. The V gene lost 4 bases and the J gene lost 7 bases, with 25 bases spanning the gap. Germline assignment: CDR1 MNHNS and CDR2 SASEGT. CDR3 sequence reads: CASSALIPKGDHGEAFF. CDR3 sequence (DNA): TGTGCCAGCAGTGCTTTAATCCCAAAGGGGGATCATGGTGAAGCTTTCTTT.

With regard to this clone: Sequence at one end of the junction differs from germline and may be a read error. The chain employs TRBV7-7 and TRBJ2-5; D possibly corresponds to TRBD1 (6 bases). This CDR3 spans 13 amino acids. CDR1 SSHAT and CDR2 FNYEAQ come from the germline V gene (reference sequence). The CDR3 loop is CASSPTGYETQYF. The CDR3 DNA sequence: TGTGCTAGCAGCCCGACAGGATATGAGACCCAGTACTTC.

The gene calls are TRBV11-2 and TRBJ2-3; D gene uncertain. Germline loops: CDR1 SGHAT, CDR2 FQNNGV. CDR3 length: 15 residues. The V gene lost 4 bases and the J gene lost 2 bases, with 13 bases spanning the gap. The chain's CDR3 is CASSSEYSPTDTQYF. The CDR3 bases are TGTGCCAGCAGCTCAGAGTATAGCCCCACAGATACGCAGTATTTT.

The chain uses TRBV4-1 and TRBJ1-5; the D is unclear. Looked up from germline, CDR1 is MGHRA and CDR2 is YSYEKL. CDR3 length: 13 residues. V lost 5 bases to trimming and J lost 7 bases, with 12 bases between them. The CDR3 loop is CASSGIEGQPQHF. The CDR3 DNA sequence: TGCGCCAGCAGCGGTATAGAGGGACAGCCCCAGCATTTT.

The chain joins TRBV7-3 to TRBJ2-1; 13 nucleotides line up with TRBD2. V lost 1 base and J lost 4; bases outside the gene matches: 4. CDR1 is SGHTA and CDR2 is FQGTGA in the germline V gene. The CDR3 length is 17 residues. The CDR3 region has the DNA TGTGCCAGCAGCTTAAAACTAGCGGGAGGGGGGTACAATGAGCAGTTCTTC. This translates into CASSLKLAGGGYNEQFF.

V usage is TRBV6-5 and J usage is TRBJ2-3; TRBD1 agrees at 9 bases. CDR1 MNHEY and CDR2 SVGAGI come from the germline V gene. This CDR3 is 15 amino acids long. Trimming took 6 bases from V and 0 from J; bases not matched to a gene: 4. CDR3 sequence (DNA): TGTGCCAGCAGACTACAGGGGGCCAGCACAGATACGCAGTATTTT. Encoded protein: CASRLQGASTDTQYF.

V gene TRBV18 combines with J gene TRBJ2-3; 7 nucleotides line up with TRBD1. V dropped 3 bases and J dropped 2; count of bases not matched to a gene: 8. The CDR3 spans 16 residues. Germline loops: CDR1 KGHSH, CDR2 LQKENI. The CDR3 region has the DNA TGTGCCAGCTCACCCGACAGGGTTGGGTCCACAGATACGCAGTATTTT. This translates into CASSPDRVGSTDTQYF.

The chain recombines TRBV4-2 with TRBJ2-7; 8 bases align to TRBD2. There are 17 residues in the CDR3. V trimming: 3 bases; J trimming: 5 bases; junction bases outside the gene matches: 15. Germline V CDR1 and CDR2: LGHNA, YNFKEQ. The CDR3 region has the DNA TGTGCCAGCAGCCACCACGGGAGGTCTAGCGGGTCCCACGAGCAGTACTTC. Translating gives CASSHHGRSSGSHEQYF.

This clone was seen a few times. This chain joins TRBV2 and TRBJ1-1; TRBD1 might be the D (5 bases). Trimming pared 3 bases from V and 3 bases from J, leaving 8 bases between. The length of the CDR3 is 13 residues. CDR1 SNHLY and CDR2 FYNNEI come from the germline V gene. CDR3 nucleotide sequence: TGTGCCAGCAGTGATCAGGGCGACACTGAAGCTTTCTTT. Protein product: CASSDQGDTEAFF.

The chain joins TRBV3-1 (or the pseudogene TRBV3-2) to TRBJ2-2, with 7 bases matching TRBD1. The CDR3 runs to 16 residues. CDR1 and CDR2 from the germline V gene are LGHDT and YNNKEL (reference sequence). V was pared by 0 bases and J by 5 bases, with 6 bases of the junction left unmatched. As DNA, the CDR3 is TGTGCCAGCAGCCAAGATGGACAGGAGCCAACCGGGGAGCTGTTTTTT. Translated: CASSQDGQEPTGELFF.

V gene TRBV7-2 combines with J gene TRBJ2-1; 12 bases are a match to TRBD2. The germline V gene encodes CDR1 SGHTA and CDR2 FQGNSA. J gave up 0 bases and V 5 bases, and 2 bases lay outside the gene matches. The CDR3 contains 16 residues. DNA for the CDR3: TGTGCCAGCAGCCAACTAGCGGGGGGCTCCTACAATGAGCAGTTCTTC. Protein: CASSQLAGGSYNEQFF.

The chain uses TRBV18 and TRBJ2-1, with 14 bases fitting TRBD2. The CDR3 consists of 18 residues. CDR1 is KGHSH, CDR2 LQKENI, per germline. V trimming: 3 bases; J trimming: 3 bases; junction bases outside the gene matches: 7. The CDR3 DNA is TGTGCCAGCTCACCCAGGACTAGCGGGGGGTATCGCTACAATGAGCAGTTCTTC. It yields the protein CASSPRTSGGYRYNEQFF.

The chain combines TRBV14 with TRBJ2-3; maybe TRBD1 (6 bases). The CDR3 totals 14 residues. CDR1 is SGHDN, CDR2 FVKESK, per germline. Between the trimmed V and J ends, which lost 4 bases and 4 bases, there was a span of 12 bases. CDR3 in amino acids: CASSPRQVADTQYF. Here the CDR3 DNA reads TGTGCCAGCAGCCCCCGACAGGTGGCAGATACGCAGTATTTT.

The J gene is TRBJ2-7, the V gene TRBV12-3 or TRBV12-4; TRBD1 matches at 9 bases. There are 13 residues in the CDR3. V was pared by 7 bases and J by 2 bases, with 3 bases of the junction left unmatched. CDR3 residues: CASTGTGPYEQYF. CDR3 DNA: TGTGCCAGCACCGGGACAGGGCCCTACGAGCAGTACTTC.

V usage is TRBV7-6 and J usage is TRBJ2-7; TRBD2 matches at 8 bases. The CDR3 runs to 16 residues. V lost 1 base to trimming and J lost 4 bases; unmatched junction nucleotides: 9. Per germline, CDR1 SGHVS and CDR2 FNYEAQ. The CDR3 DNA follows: TGTGCCAGCAGCTTAGGCGGGGGGACATTACCTTACGAGCAGTACTTC. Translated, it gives CASSLGGGTLPYEQYF.

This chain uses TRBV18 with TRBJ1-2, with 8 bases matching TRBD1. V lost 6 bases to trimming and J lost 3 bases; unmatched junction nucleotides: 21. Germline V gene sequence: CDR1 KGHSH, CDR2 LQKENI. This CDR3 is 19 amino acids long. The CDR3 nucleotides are TGTGCCAGCTCCCCTTATAGTCAGGGGGCCTATACCGTCGACTATGGCTACACCTTC. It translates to CASSPYSQGAYTVDYGYTF.

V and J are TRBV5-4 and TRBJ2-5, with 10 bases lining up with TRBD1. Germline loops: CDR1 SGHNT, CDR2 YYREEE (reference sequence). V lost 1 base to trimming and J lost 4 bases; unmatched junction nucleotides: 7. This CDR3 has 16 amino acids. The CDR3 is CASSLIGDRGRETQYF. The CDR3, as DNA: TGTGCCAGCAGCTTGATTGGGGACAGGGGACGAGAGACCCAGTACTTC.

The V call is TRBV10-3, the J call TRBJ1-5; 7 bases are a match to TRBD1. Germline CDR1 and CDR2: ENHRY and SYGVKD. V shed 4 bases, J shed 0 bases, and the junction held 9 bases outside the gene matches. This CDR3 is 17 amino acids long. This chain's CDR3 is CAISGSRDSHSNQPQHF. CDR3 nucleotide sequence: TGTGCCATCAGTGGCTCGAGGGACAGCCATAGCAATCAGCCCCAGCATTTT.